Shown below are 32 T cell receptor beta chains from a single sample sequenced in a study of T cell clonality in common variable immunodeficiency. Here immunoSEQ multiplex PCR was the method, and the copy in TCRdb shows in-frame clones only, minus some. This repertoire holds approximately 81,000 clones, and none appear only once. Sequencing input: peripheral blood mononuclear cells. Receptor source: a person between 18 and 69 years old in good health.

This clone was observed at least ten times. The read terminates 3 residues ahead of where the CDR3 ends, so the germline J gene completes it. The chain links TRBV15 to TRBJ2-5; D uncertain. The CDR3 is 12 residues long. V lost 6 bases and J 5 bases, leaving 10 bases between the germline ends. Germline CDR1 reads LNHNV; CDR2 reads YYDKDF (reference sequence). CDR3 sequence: CATRVTGETQYF. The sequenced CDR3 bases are TGTGCCACCAGGGTGACGGGTGAGACC.

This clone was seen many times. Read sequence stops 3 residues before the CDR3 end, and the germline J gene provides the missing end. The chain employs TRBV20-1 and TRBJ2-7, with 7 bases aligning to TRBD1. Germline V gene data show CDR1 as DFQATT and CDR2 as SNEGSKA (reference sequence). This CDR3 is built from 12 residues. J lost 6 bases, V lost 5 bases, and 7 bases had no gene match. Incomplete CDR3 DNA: TGCAGTGCTCCAGGGGGTGGGTTCGAG. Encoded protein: CSAPGGGFE. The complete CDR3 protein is CSAPGGGFEQYF.

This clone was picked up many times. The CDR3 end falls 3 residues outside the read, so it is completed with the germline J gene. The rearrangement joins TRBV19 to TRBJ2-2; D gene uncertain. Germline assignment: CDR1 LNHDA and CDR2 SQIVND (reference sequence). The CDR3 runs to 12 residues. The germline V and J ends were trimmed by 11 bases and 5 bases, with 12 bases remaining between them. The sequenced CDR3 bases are TGTGCCGGGCGACGTGGAACCGGGGAG. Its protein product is CAGRRGTGE. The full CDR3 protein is CAGRRGTGELFF.

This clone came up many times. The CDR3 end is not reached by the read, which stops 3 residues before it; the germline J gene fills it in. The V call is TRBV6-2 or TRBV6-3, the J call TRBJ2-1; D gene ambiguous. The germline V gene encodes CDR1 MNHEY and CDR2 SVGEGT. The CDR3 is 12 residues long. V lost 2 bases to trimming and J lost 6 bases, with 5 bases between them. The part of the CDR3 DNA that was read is TGTGCCAGCAGTTACGCCGGCAATGAG. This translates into CASSYAGNE. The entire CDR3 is CASSYAGNEQFF.

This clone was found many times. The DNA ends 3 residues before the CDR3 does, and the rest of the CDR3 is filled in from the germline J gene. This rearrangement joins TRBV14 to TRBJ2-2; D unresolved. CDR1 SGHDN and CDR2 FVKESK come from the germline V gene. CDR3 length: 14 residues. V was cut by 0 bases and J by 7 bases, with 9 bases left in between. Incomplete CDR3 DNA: TGTGCCAGCAGCCAAGAATTAGATGGCGGGGAG. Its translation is CASSQELDGGE. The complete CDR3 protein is CASSQELDGGELFF.

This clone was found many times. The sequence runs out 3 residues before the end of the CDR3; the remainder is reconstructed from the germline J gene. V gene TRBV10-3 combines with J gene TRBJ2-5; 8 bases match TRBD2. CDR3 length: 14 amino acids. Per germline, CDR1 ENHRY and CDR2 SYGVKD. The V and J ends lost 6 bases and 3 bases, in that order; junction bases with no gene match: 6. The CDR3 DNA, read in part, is TGTGCCATCAGAAGCGGGAGTGGTGAAGAGACC. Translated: CAIRSGSGEET. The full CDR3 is CAIRSGSGEETQYF.

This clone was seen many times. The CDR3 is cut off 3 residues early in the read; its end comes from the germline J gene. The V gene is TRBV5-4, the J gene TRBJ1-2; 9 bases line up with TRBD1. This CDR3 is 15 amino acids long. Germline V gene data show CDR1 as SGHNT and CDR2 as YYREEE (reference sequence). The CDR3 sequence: CASSLASRDRVGYTF. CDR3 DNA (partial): TGTGCCAGCAGCTTGGCCTCCAGGGACAGGGTCGGC.

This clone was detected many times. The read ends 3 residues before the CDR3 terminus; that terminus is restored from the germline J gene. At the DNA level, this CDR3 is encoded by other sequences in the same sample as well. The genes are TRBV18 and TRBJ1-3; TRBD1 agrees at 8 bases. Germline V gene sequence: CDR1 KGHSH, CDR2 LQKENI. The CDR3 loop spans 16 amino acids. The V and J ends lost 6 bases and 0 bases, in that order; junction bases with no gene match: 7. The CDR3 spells CASSTLGQDSGNTIYF. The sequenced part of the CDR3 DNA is TGTGCCAGCTCCACCTTGGGACAGGACTCTGGAAACACC.

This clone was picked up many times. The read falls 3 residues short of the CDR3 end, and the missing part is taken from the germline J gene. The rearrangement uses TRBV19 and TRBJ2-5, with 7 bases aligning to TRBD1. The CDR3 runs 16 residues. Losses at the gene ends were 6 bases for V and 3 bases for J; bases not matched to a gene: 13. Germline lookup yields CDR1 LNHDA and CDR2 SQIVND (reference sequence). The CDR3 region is CASSPPQGQAEETQYF. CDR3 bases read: TGTGCCAGTAGCCCCCCACAAGGACAGGCAGAAGAGACC.

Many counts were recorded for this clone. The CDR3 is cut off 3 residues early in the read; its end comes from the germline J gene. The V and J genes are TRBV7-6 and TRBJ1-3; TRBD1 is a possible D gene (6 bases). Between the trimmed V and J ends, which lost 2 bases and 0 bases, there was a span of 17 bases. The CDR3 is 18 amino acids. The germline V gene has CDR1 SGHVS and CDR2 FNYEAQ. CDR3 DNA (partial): TGTGCCAGCAGCTTAACTTTTCCCGAACAGGGCTCTGGAAACACC. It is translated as CASSLTFPEQGSGNT. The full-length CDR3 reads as CASSLTFPEQGSGNTIYF.

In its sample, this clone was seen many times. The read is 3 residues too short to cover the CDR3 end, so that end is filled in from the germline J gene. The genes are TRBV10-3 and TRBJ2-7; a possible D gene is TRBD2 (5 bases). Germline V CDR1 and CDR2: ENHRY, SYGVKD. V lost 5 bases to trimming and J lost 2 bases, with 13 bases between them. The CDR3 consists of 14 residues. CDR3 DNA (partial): TGTGCCATCAGTCGGTCGGCGGGTACCTACGAG. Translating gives CAISRSAGTYE. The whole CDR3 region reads CAISRSAGTYEQYF.

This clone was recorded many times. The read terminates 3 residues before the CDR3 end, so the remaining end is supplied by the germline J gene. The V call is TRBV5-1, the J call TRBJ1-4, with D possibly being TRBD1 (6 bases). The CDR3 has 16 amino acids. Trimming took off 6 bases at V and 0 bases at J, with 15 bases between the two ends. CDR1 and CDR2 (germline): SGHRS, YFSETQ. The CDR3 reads CASTKLKGATNEKLFF. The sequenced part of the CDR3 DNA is TGCGCCAGCACTAAATTAAAGGGGGCAACTAATGAAAAA.

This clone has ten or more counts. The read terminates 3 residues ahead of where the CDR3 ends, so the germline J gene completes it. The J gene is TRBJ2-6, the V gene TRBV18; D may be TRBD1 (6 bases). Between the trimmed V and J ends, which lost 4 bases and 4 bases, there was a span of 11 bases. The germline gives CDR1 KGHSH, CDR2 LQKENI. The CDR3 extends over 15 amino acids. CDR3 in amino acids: CASSRAGVGANVLTF. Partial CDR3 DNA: TGTGCCAGCTCACGAGCAGGGGTAGGGGCCAACGTC.

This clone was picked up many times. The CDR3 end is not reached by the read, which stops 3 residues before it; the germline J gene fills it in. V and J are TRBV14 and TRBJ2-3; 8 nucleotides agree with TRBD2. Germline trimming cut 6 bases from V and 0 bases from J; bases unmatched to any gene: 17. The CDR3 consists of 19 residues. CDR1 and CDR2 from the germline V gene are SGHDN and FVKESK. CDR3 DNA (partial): TGTGCCAGCAGTTCCCACATAGCGGGAAACTTAAGAAGCACAGATACG. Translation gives CASSSHIAGNLRSTDT. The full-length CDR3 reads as CASSSHIAGNLRSTDTQYF. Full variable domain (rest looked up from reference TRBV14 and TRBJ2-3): EAGVTQFPSHSVIEKGQTVTLRCDPISGHDNLYWYRRVMGKEIKFLLHFVKESKQDESGMPNNRFLAERTGGTYSTLKVQPAELEDSGVYFCASSSHIAGNLRSTDTQYFGPGTRLTVL.

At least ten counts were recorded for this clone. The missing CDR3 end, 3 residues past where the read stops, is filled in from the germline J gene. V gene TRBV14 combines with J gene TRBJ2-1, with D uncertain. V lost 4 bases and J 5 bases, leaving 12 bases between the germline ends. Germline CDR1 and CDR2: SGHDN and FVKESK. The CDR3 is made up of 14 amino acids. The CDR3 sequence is CASSPRLRNNEQFF. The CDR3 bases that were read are TGTGCCAGCAGCCCAAGGCTCCGAAACAATGAG.

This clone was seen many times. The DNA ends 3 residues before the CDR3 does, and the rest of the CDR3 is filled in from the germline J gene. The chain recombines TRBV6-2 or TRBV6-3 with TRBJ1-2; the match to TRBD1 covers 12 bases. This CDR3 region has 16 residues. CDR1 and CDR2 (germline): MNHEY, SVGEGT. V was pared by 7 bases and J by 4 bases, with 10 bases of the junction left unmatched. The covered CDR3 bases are TGTGCCAGCACCCGGGACAGGGGGCTTCTAGGCTATGGC. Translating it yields CASTRDRGLLGYG. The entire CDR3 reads CASTRDRGLLGYGYTF.

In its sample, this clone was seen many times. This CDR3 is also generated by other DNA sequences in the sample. CDR3 DNA, as far as it was read: TGCAGTGCTAGGACGACAGCTTACGAG. This gives the protein CSARTTAYE. The complete CDR3 protein is CSARTTAYEQYF. The V and J genes are TRBV20-1 and TRBJ2-7; a weak D match, TRBD1 (5 bases). The read finishes 3 residues shy of the CDR3 end, and the germline J gene is used to complete it. V shed 3 bases and J shed 4 bases, with 10 bases lying between them. This CDR3 has 12 residues. Per germline, CDR1 DFQATT and CDR2 SNEGSKA (reference sequence).

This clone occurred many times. Partial CDR3 DNA: TGTGCCAGCAGGAGCGGGGATTTCAATGAG. It codes for CASRSGDFNE. The CDR3, in full, reads CASRSGDFNEQFF. The gene calls are TRBV12-3 or TRBV12-4 and TRBJ2-1; 7 nucleotides align to TRBD2. The read stops 3 residues short of the end of the CDR3; the missing end is completed from the germline J gene. The junction had 5 bases not matched to a gene; V was cut back by 6 bases and J by 6 bases. The CDR3 is 13 amino acids.

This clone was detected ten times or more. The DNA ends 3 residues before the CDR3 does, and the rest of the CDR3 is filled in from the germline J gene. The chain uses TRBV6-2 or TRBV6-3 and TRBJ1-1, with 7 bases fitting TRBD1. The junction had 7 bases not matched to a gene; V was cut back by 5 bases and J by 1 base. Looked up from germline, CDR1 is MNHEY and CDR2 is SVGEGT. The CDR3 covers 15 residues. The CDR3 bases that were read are TGTGCCAGCAGTACCTCACACAGGGGGAACACTGAA. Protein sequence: CASSTSHRGNTE. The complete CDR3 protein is CASSTSHRGNTEAFF.

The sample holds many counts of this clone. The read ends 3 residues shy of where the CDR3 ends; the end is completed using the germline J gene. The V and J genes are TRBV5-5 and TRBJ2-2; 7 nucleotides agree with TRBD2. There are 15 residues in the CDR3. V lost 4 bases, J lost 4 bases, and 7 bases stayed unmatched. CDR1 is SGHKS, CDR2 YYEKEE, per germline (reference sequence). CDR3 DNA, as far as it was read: TGTGCCAGCAGCCCGTGGGACTATCTCACCGGGGAG. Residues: CASSPWDYLTGE. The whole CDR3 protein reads CASSPWDYLTGELFF.

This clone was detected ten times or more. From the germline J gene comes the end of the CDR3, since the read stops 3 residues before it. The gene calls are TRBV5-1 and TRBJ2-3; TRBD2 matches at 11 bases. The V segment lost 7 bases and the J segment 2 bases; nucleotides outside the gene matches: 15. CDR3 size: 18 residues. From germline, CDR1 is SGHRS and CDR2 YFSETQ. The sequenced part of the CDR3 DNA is TGCGCCAGCCGCTACACCGGGACTAGCGGAGGAGCCACAGATACG. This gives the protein CASRYTGTSGGATDT. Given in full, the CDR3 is CASRYTGTSGGATDTQYF.

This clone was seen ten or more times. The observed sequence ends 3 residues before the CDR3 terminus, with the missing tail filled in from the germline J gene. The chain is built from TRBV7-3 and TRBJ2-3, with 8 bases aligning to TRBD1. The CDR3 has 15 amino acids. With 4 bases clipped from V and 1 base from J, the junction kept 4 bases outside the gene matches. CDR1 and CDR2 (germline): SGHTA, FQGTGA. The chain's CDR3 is CASSWTGRGTDTQYF. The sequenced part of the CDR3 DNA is TGTGCCAGCAGCTGGACAGGGCGGGGCACAGATACG.

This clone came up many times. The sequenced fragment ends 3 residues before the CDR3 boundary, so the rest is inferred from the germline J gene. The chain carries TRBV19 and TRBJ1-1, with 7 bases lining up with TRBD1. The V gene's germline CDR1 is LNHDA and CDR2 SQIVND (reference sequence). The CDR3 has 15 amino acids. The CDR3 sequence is CASSRQPQGGSEAFF. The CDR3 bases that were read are TGTGCCAGTAGTAGACAACCGCAGGGGGGTAGCGAA.

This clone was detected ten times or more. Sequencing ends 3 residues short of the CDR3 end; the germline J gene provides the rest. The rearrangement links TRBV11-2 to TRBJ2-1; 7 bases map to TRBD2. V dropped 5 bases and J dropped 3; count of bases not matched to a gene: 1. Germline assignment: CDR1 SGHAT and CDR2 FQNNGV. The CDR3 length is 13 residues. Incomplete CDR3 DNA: TGTGCCAGCAGCCGGGGGGACTACAATGAG. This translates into CASSRGDYNE. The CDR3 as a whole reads CASSRGDYNEQFF.

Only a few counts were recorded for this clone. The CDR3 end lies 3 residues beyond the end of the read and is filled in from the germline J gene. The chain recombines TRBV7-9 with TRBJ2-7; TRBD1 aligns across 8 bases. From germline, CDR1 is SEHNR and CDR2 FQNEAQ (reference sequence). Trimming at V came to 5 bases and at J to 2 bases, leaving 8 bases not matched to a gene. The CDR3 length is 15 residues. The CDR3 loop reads CASSIPGQGPYEQYF. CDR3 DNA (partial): TGTGCCAGCAGCATCCCCGGACAGGGACCCTACGAG.

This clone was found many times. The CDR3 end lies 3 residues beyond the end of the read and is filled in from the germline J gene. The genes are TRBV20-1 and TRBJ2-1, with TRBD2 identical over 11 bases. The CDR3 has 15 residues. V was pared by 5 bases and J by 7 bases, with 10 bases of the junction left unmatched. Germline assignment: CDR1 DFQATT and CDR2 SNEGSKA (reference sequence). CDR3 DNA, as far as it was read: TGCAGTGCTTTCCGACTAGCGGGAACGGGGAATGAG. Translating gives CSAFRLAGTGNE. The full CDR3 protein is CSAFRLAGTGNEQFF.

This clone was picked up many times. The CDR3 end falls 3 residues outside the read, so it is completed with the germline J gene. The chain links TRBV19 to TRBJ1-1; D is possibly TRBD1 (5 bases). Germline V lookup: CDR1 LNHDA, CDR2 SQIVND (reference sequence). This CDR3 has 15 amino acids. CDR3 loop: CASSIGGAHRIEAFF. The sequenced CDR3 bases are TGTGCCAGTAGTATTGGAGGGGCCCACCGTATAGAA.

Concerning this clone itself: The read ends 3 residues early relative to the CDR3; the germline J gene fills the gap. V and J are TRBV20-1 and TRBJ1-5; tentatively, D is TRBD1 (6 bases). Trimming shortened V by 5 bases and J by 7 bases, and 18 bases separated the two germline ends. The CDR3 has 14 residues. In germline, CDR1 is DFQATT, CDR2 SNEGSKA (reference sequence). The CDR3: CSAPPQGTEQPQHF. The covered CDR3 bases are TGCAGTGCTCCCCCACAGGGAACTGAGCAGCCC.

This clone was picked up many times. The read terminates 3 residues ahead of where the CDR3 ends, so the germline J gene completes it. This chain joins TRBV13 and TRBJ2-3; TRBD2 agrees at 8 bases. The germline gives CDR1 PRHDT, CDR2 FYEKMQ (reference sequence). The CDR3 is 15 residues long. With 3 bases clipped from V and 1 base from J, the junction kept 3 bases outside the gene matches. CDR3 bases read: TGTGCCAGCAGCTTGGTAGCGGGACGCACAGATACG. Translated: CASSLVAGRTDT. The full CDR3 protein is CASSLVAGRTDTQYF.

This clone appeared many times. This chain's CDR3 is CASSYNGDMYNQPQHF. The covered CDR3 bases are TGTGCCAGCAGTTATAACGGGGACATGTACAATCAGCCC. The V gene is TRBV6-2 or TRBV6-3, the J gene TRBJ1-5; the D gene is possibly TRBD1 (6 bases). Coverage ceases 3 residues before the CDR3 finishes, and the germline J gene fills in the end. Deletions cut 3 bases from V and 3 bases from J, with 15 bases between. The germline CDR1 and CDR2 sequences are MNHEY and SVGEGT. The CDR3 spans 16 residues.

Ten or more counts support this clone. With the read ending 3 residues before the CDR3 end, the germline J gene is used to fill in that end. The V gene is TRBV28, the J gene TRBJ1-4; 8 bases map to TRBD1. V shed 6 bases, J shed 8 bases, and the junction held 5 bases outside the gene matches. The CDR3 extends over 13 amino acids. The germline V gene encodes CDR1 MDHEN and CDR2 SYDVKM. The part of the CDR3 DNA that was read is TGTGCCAGCAGAGGACAGGGCATAGAAAAA. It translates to CASRGQGIEK. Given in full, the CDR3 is CASRGQGIEKLFF.

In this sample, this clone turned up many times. Partial CDR3 DNA: TGTGCCAGCAGTTACGGGCCAGCGGGCACAGATACG. Encoded protein: CASSYGPAGTDT. The CDR3 in full is CASSYGPAGTDTQYF. The chain uses TRBV6-2 or TRBV6-3 and TRBJ2-3; the D gene is possibly TRBD2 (5 bases). The missing CDR3 end, 3 residues past where the read stops, is filled in from the germline J gene. This CDR3 region has 15 residues. The germline CDR1 and CDR2 sequences are MNHEY and SVGEGT. Trimming removed 2 bases from V and 1 base from J, with 10 bases in between.